This TCR beta chain was sequenced for a study of T-cell reconstitution after alpha-beta-depleted transplantation in children. Study-wide results and caveats: T-cell numbers and diversity one year post-transplant derived largely from freshly generated T cells. Expanded clones from the graft, numbering several hundred, reportedly supplied alpha-beta T cells about two months after transplant. Surviving recipient T cells and thymic progenitors accounted for the high day-60 TCRbeta diversity observed in some patients.

The authors prepared the TCRbeta library with unique molecular identifiers. TCRdb called the PCR reads again in MiXCR, with one record for every CDR3 protein. The table lists about 400,000 distinct CDR3 sequences, roughly 16% of them singletons, with roughly 29% in the top ten. Ten or more counts support this clonotype. The antigen is not known. Trimming left V 6 bases short and J 0 bases short, with 9 bases between. This CDR3 spans 13 amino acids. This TCR was sampled from a boy under two years old who had a stem cell transplant for Wiskott-Aldrich syndrome, so the T cells may come from the graft donor. The rearrangement links TRBV12-3 or TRBV12-4 to TRBJ2-7; no definite D call. Sequenced here: PBMCs, mostly from graft donor cells, sampled 360 days after TCRalphabeta/CD19-depleted stem cell transplant. The CDR3 loop is CASSLKGSYEQYF. The CDR3 nucleotides are TGTGCCAGCAGCTTAAAGGGCTCCTACGAGCAGTACTTC.